The clone carrying this T cell receptor (beta chain) was recorded a few times. Its antigen is unknown. These data belong to a study of early T cells in non-severe SARS-CoV-2 infection. The overall study: Sequenced bulk RNA came from whole blood that was unsorted, and chains were unpaired. General study points: Missing private and CD4 specificities, VDJdb matching favored anti-spike CD8 responses.

Researchers tagged individual cDNA molecules with unique molecular identifiers. TCRdb itself ran the 5' RACE reads through MiXCR, one entry per CDR3 protein. The sample records roughly 81,000 distinct CDR3 sequences, about 6.5% being singletons. Sequencing was performed on whole blood. The receptor comes from an adult who was a healthcare worker with PCR-confirmed SARS-CoV-2 infection or an uninfected control (not recorded which).

The CDR3 region has the DNA TGTGCCAGCGGAAAAAGGAAATCTGGGGCCAACGTCCTGACTTTC. As protein: CASGKRKSGANVLTF. The chain couples TRBV28 to TRBJ2-6; no clear D. This CDR3 is built from 15 residues. Trimming pared 8 bases from V and 1 base from J, leaving 12 bases between. Germline lookup yields CDR1 MDHEN and CDR2 SYDVKM. Drawing the rest from reference TRBV28 and TRBJ2-6, the complete variable domain is DVKVTQSSRYLVKRTGEKVFLECVQDMDHENMFWYRQDPGLGLRLIYFSYDVKMKEKGDIPEGYSVSREKKERFSLILESASTNQTSMYLCASGKRKSGANVLTFGAGSRLTVL.